These T cell receptor beta chains were read from a single sample in a study of T cells after yellow fever vaccination. TCRdb processed the 5' RACE reads anew with MiXCR; each CDR3 protein has one entry. The sample lists 300,000 or so distinct CDR3 sequences, almost 4% occurring once. Sequencing used PBMCs, obtained 5 days after the yellow fever booster vaccination. The receptors shown here come from a man younger than 35 who received the YFV17D yellow fever vaccine. Both conserved end residues are part of each CDR3. A D gene is named only where the DNA matches it firmly. Some rows mark clone size as missing; the rest say once, few, many or name a class of expanded clone.

>TRBJ2-7|TRBD1|TRBV20-1|.
TGCAGTGCTAGCGGTTTGGATCAGGGGGAATACGAGCAGTACTTC
CSASGLDQGEYEQYF
>TRBJ1-1|TRBD1|TRBV4-1|many
TGCGCCAGCAGCCGGATGGGACAGAGGAACACTGAAGCTTTCTTT
CASSRMGQRNTEAFF
>TRBJ2-2|.|TRBV25-1|few
TGTGCCAGCGGATTGGACAGCCCGAACACCGGGGAGCTGTTTTTT
CASGLDSPNTGELFF
>TRBJ2-1|.|TRBV7-2|few
TGTGCCAGCAGCTTACACGAGATCTCCTACAATGAGCAGTTCTTC
CASSLHEISYNEQFF
>TRBJ2-7|.|TRBV4-3|.
TGCGCCAGCAGCGCAAGCATGGGGCGGGCCTACGAGCAGTACTTC
CASSASMGRAYEQYF
>TRBJ2-5|TRBD2|TRBV6-1|few
TGTGCCAGCAGTGACGGGACTAGCGGGGGGGTCCAAGAGACCCAGTACTTC
CASSDGTSGGVQETQYF
>TRBJ1-2|TRBD1|TRBV15|few
TGTGCCACCAGCAGATCCCCACCGGGACAGGGGGCCCATGGCTACACCTTC
CATSRSPPGQGAHGYTF
>TRBJ1-1|TRBD1|TRBV5-1|many
TGCGCCAGCAGCTGGACAGGGCGGCAGGAAGCTTTCTTT
CASSWTGRQEAFF
>TRBJ1-2|.|TRBV6-5|many
TGTGCCAGCTACGGACAACCGGGTGGCTACACCTTC
CASYGQPGGYTF
>TRBJ1-5|.|TRBV19|many
TGTGCCAGTAGTTTGACAGGTGCTCACGGGCCCCAGCATTTT
CASSLTGAHGPQHF
>TRBJ2-5|.|TRBV9|.
TGTGCCAGCAGCGTAGGTTCTGAGGAGACCCAGTACTTC
CASSVGSEETQYF
>TRBJ2-2|.|TRBV7-2|.
TGTGCCAGCAGCTTAGAGGTGTACACCGGGGAGCTGTTTTTT
CASSLEVYTGELFF
>TRBJ2-2|.|TRBV20-1|few
TGCAGTGCTAGAGACCCGAACACCGGGGAGCTGTTTTTT
CSARDPNTGELFF
>TRBJ2-1|.|TRBV5-4|few
TGTGCCAGCAGCTTGACGCAGGGATCCTACAATGAGCAGTTCTTC
CASSLTQGSYNEQFF
>TRBJ1-6|.|TRBV5-1|few
TGCGCCAGCAGCTTGGGCTCCGCGCTGGGATCACCCCTCCACTTT
CASSLGSALGSPLHF
>TRBJ2-1|.|TRBV7-2|few
TGTGCCAGCAGCTTATCCGGGCGAGAATTCTTCTTC
CASSLSGREFFF
>TRBJ1-6|.|TRBV30|few
TGTGCCTGGAGTGTACTTCCGACAGTTGGATCACCCCTCCACTTT
CAWSVLPTVGSPLHF
>TRBJ1-1|.|TRBV10-3|.
TGTGCCATCAAGAAGGGAGAGACTGAAGCTTTCTTT
CAIKKGETEAFF
>TRBJ2-7|.|TRBV20-1|few
TGCAGTGCCCTGTCGGACATCTTGGAGTCCTACGAGCAGTACTTC
CSALSDILESYEQYF
>TRBJ2-5|.|TRBV9|.
TGTGCCAGCAGCGTAAGGTGGGGGCAAGAGACCCAGTACTTC
CASSVRWGQETQYF
>TRBJ1-6|.|TRBV20-1|.
TGCAGTGCTAGAGATCGACGGGACGGGGAAGGGTCACCCCTCCACTTT
CSARDRRDGEGSPLHF
>TRBJ2-5|TRBD2|TRBV9|.
TGTGCCAGCAGCGTACGAAGCGGGGGCCAAGAGACCCAGTACTTC
CASSVRSGGQETQYF
>TRBJ1-2|.|TRBV25-1|few
TGTGCCAGCAGTGACCCCGAGCAGGGCCTCTATGGCTACACCTTC
CASSDPEQGLYGYTF
>TRBJ2-5|.|TRBV4-1|many
TGCGCCAGCAGCTCCGGGATTTCGGGGACCCAGTACTTC
CASSSGISGTQYF
>TRBJ2-5|.|TRBV5-5|many
TGTGCCAGCAGCTTTGATCGTCAAGAGACCCAGTACTTC
CASSFDRQETQYF
>TRBJ2-5|.|TRBV12-3/TRBV12-4|.
TGTGCCAGCAGTTTTACCCAAAGGGAGACCCAGTACTTC
CASSFTQRETQYF
>TRBJ1-5|.|TRBV7-2|many
TGTGCCAGCGGTTCGGGACTGCCGATCCGGCCCCAGCATTTT
CASGSGLPIRPQHF
>TRBJ2-1|.|TRBV7-8|few
TGTGCCAGCAGCTCCTCTTGGGGTCTCCTACACAATGAGCAGTTCTTC
CASSSSWGLLHNEQFF
>TRBJ2-3|.|TRBV14|few
TGTGCCAGCAGCCAGATGGGGCGGGGGCCAGCAGATACGCAGTATTTT
CASSQMGRGPADTQYF
>TRBJ2-5|.|TRBV11-2|many
TGTGCCAGCAGCGAGGGGCGGCAAGAGACCCAGTACTTC
CASSEGRQETQYF
>TRBJ2-2|.|TRBV4-2|few
TGTGCCAGCAGCCCTAAGGGGGGGGCCCTCACCGGGGAGCTGTTTTTT
CASSPKGGALTGELFF
>TRBJ2-3|TRBD2|TRBV7-3|many
TGTGCCAGCAGCCCCGGGACTAGCAGAGACACAGATACGCAGTATTTT
CASSPGTSRDTDTQYF
>TRBJ2-1|.|TRBV24-1|many
TGTGCCACCAGTGATTTCGGGGCAAGCTCCTACAATGAGCAGTTCTTC
CATSDFGASSYNEQFF
>TRBJ1-2|.|TRBV5-1|few
TGCGCCAGCAGCCGGGACATGATGGGAGCTAACTATGGCTACACCTTC
CASSRDMMGANYGYTF
>TRBJ2-7|.|TRBV12-3/TRBV12-4|many
TGTGCCAGCTGTCGTCGGCTGAACGAGCAGTACTTC
CASCRRLNEQYF
>TRBJ2-5|.|TRBV2|.
TGTGCCAGCAGCGACGGGGTGTCCAAGGCCCAGTACTTC
CASSDGVSKAQYF
>TRBJ1-4|.|TRBV7-3|many
TGTGCCAGCAGCACCACGGGTCCTCTCCAGGGTGGTGGTGAAAAACTGTTTTTT
CASSTTGPLQGGGEKLFF
>TRBJ1-2|.|TRBV5-1|few
TGCGCCAGATTCCAGATGAGGTATGGCTACACCTTC
CARFQMRYGYTF
>TRBJ2-2|.|TRBV5-1|many
TGCGCCAGCAGCTTGGATGGTGGGTCGAACACCGGGGAGCTGTTTTTT
CASSLDGGSNTGELFF
>TRBJ1-6|TRBD1|TRBV6-2/TRBV6-3|many
TGTGCCAGCAGTTACCGGGACAGGATCTATAATTCACCCCTCCACTTT
CASSYRDRIYNSPLHF
>TRBJ1-5|.|TRBV28|.
TGTGCCACCCTAAGGTGGGGTTACGGTCAGCCCCAGCATTTT
CATLRWGYGQPQHF
>TRBJ2-6|.|TRBV6-5|.
TGTGCCAGCAGTTACTGGGCCAAGTCCACCTCTGGGGCCAACGTCCTGACTTTC
CASSYWAKSTSGANVLTF
>TRBJ1-1|TRBD1|TRBV12-3/TRBV12-4|few
TGTGCCAGCAAATTCGGGACAGGGGGCACTGAAGCTTTCTTT
CASKFGTGGTEAFF
>TRBJ2-3|.|TRBV27|.
TGTGCCAGCAGTCAACTAATGGAGCCCACAGATACGCAGTATTTT
CASSQLMEPTDTQYF
>TRBJ2-2|.|TRBV4-3|.
TGCGCCAGCAGCCTCAGAGGGAGGCTCGGCCGAACAAGGGCCGGGGAGCTGTTTTTT
CASSLRGRLGRTRAGELFF
>TRBJ1-3|.|TRBV5-1|many
TGCGCCAGCAGCTTGGGACCGCAGAGCTCTGGAAACACCATATATTTT
CASSLGPQSSGNTIYF